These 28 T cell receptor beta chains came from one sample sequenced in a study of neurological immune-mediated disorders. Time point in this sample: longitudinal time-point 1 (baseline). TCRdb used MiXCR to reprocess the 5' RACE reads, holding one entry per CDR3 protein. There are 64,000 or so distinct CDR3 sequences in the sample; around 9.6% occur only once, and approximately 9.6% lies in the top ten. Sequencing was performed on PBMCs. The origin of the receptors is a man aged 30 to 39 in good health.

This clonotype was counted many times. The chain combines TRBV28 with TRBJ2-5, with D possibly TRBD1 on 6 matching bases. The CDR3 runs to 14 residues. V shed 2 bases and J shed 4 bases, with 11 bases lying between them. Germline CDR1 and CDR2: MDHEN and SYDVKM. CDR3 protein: CASSLPRGAETQYF. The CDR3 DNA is TGTGCCAGCAGTTTACCCAGGGGCGCAGAGACCCAGTACTTC.

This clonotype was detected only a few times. The CDR3 DNA follows: TGTGCCAGCACTACCCACAGATCGGATGGCAATCAGCCCCAGCATTTT. Residues: CASTTHRSDGNQPQHF. V gene TRBV6-1 combines with J gene TRBJ1-5, with no clear D. CDR1 MNHNS and CDR2 SASEGT come from the germline V gene. This CDR3 is built from 16 residues. Trimming removed 7 bases at V and 2 bases at J, with 18 bases between.

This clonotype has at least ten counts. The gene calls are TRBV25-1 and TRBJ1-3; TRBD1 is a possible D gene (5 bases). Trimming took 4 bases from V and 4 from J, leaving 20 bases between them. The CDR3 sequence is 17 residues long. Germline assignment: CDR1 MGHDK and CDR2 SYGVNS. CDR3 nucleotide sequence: TGTGCCAGCAGTGCCCAACCCGGGACGGCGGGCGGAAACACCATATATTTT. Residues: CASSAQPGTAGGNTIYF.

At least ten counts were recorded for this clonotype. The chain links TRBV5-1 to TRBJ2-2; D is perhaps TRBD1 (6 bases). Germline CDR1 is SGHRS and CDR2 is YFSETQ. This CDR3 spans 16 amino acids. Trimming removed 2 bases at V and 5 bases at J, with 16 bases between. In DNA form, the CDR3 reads TGCGCCAGCAGCTTTACAGGGAATACGATGACCGGGGAGCTGTTTTTT. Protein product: CASSFTGNTMTGELFF.

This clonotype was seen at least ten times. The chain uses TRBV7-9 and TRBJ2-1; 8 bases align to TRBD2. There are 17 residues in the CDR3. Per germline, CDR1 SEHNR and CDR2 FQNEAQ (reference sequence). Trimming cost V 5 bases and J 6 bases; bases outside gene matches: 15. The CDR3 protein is CASSLNLGTRVINEQFF. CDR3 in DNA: TGTGCCAGCAGCCTAAATTTGGGGACTAGAGTCATCAATGAGCAGTTCTTC.

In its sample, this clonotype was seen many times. CDR3 sequence (DNA): TGTGCCAGCGGAACACAGGGCTCGGGAAACACCATATATTTT. Translated, it gives CASGTQGSGNTIYF. V usage is TRBV6-6 and J usage is TRBJ1-3; D may be TRBD1 (6 bases). With 8 bases removed from V and 4 bases from J, the gap between germline ends came to 15 bases. The CDR3 has 14 amino acids. CDR1 is MNHNY, CDR2 SVGAGI, per germline (reference sequence).

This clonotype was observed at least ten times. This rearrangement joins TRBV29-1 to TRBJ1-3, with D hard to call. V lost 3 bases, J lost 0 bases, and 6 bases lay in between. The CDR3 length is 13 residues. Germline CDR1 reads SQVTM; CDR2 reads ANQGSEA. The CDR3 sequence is CSVDAVSGNTIYF. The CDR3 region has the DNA TGCAGCGTTGACGCGGTCTCTGGAAACACCATATATTTT.

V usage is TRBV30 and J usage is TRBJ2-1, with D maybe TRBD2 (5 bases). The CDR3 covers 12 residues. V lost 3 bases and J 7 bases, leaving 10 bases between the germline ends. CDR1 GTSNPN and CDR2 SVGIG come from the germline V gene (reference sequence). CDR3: CAWRRGSNEQFF. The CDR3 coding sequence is TGTGCCTGGAGGAGAGGGAGTAATGAGCAGTTCTTC.

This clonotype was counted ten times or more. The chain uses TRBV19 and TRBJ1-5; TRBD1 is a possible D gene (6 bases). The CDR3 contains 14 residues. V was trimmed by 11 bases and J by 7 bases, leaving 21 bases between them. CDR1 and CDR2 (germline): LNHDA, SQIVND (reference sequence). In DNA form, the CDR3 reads TGTGCCGTACAAGTACAGGGTAGTGGACAGCCCCAGCATTTT. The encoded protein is CAVQVQGSGQPQHF.

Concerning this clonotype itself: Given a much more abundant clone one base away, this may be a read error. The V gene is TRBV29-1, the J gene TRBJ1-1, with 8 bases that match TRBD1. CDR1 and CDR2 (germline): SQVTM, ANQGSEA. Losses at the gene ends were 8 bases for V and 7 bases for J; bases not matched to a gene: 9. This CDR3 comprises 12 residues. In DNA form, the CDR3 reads TGCAGCATTACCGGGACAGGAAATGAAGCTTTCTTT. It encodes CSITGTGNEAFF.

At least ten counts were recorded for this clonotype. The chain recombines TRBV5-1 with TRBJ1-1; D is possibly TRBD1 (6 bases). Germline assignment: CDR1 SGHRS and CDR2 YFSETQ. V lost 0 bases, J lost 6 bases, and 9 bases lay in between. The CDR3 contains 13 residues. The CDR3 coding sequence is TGCGCCAGCAGCTTGGCGGCAGGGGCTGAAGCTTTCTTT. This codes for CASSLAAGAEAFF.

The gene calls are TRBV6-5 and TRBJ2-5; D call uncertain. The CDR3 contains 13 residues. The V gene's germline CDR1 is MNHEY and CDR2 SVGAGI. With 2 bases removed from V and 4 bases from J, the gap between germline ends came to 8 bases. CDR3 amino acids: CASSYKGRETQYF. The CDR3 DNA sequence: TGTGCCAGCAGTTACAAGGGTAGAGAGACCCAGTACTTC.

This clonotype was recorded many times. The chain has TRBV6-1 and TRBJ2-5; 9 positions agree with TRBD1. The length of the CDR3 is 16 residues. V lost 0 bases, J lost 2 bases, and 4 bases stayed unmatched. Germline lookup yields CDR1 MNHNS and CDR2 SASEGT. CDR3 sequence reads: CASSEAVGTGQETQYF. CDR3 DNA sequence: TGTGCCAGCAGTGAAGCGGTCGGGACAGGGCAAGAGACCCAGTACTTC.

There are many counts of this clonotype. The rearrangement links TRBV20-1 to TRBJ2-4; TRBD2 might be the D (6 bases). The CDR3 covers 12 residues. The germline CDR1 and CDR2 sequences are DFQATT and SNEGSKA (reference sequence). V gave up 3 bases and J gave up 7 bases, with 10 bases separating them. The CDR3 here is CSASGGANIQYF. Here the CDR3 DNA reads TGCAGTGCTAGCGGAGGGGCGAACATTCAGTACTTC.

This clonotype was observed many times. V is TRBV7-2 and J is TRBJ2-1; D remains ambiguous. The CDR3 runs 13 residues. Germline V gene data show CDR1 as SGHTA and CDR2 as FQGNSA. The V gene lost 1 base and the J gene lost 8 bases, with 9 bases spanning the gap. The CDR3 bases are TGTGCCAGCAGCTTAGGGAGTTTTGATGAGCAGTTCTTC. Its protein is CASSLGSFDEQFF.

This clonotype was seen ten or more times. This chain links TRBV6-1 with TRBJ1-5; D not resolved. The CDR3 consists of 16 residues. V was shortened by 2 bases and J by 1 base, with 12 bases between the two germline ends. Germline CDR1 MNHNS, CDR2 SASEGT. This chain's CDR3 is CASSESEGLSNQPQHF. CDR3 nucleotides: TGTGCCAGCAGTGAAAGTGAAGGGCTGAGCAATCAGCCCCAGCATTTT.

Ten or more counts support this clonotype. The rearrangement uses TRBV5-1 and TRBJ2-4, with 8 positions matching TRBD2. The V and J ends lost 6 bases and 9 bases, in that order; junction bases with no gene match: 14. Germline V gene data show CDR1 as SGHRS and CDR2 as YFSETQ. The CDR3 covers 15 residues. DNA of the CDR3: TGCGCCAGCAACGGTCCGGGGCCCAGCGGGGGCATTCAGTACTTC. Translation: CASNGPGPSGGIQYF. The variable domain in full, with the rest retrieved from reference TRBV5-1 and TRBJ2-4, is KAGVTQTPRYLIKTRGQQVTLSCSPISGHRSVSWYQQTPGQGLQFLFEYFSETQRNKGNFPGRFSGRQFSNSRSEMNVSTLELGDSALYLCASNGPGPSGGIQYFGAGTRLSVL.

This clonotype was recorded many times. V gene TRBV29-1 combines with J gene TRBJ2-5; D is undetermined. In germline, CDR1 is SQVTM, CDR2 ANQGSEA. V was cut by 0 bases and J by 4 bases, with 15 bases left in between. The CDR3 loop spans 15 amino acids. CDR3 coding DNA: TGCAGCGTTGAAGAGAGGTTGAGAGATCGAGAGACCCAGTACTTC. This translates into CSVEERLRDRETQYF.

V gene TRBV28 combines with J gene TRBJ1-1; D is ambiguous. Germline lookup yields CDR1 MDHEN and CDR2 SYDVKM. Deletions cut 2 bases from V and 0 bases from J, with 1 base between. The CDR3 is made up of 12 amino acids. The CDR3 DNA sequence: TGTGCCAGCAGTTTACTGAACACTGAAGCTTTCTTT. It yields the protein CASSLLNTEAFF. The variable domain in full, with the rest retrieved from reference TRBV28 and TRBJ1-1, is DVKVTQSSRYLVKRTGEKVFLECVQDMDHENMFWYRQDPGLGLRLIYFSYDVKMKEKGDIPEGYSVSREKKERFSLILESASTNQTSMYLCASSLLNTEAFFGQGTRLTVV.

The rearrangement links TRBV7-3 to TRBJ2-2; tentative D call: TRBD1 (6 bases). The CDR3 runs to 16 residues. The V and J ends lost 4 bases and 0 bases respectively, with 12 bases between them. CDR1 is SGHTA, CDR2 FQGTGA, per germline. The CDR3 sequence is CASSYTGTTNTGELFF. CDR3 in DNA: TGTGCCAGCAGCTATACCGGGACAACGAACACCGGGGAGCTGTTTTTT.

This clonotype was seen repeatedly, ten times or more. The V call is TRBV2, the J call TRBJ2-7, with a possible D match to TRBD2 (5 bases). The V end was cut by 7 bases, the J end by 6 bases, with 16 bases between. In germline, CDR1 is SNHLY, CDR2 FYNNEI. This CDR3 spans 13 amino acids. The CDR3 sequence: CASTVGRLSEQYF. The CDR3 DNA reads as TGTGCCAGCACGGTGGGGAGATTGAGCGAGCAGTACTTC.

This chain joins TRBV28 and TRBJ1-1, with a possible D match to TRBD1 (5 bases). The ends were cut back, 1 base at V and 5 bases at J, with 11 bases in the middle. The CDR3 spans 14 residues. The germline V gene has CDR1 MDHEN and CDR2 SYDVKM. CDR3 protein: CASSLSEGWTEAFF. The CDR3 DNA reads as TGTGCCAGCAGTTTATCTGAGGGGTGGACTGAAGCTTTCTTT.

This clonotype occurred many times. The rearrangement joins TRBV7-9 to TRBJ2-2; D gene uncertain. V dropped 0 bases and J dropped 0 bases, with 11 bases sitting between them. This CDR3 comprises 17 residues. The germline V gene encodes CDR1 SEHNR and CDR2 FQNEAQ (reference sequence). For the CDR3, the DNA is TGTGCCAGCAGCTTAGCGAGGAACACCCCGAACACCGGGGAGCTGTTTTTT. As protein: CASSLARNTPNTGELFF.

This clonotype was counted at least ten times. As DNA, the CDR3 is TGTGCCAGCGGCCTTGGGACAGGTGGACCCAATGAGCAGTTCTTC. It translates to CASGLGTGGPNEQFF. This chain joins TRBV5-4 and TRBJ2-1; 8 nucleotides match TRBD1. V lost 7 bases and J lost 6; bases outside the gene matches: 12. The CDR3 is 15 amino acids. CDR1 and CDR2 (germline): SGHNT, YYREEE (reference sequence).

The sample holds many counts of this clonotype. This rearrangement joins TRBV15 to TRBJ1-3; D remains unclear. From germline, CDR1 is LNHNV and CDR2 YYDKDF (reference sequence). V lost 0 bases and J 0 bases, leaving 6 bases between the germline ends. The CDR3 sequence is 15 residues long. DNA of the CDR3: TGTGCCACCAGCAGAGATCGGTTCTCTGGAAACACCATATATTTT. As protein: CATSRDRFSGNTIYF.

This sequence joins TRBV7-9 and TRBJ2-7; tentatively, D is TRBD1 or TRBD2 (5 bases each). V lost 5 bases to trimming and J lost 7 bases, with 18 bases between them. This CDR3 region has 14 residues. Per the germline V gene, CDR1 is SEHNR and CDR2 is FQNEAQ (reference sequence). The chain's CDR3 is CASSREGSPGEQYF. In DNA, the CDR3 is TGTGCCAGCAGCCGAGAGGGGTCCCCTGGGGAGCAGTACTTC.

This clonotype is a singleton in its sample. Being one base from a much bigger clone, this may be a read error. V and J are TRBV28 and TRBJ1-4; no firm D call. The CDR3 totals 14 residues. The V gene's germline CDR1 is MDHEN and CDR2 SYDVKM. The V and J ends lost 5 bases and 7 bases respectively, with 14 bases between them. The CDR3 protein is CASSPWGSVEKLFF. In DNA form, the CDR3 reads TGTGCCAGCAGTCCCTGGGGATCCGTTGAAAAACTGTTTTTT. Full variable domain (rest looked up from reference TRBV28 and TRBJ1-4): DVKVTQSSRYLVKRTGEKVFLECVQDMDHENMFWYRQDPGLGLRLIYFSYDVKMKEKGDIPEGYSVSREKKERFSLILESASTNQTSMYLCASSPWGSVEKLFFGSGTQLSVL.

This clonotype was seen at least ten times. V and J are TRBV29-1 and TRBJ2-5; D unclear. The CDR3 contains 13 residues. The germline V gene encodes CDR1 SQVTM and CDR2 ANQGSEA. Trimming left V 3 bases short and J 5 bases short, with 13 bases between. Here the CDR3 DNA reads TGCAGCGTTGATCCGGTCTCCGGCGAGACCCAGTACTTC. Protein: CSVDPVSGETQYF.